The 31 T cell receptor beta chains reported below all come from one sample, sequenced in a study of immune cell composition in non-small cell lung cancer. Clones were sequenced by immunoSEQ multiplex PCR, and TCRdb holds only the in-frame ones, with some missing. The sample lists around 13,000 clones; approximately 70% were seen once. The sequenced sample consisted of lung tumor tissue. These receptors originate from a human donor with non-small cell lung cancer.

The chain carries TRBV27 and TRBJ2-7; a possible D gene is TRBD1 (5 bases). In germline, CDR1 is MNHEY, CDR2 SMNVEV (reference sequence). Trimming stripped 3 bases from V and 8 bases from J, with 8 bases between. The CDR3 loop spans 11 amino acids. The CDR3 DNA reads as TGTGCCAGCAGTTTTCAGGGCCAGCAGTACTTC. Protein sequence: CASSFQGQQYF.

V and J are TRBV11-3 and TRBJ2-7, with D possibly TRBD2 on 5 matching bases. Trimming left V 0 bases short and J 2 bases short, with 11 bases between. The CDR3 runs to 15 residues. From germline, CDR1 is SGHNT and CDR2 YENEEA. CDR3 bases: TGTGCCAGCAGCTTAGATAGTACGGGAACCTACGAGCAGTACTTC. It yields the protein CASSLDSTGTYEQYF.

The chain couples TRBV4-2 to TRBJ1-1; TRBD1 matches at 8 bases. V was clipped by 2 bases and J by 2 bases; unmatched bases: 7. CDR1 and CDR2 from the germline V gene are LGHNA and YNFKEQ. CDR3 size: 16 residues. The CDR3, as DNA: TGTGCCAGCAGCCAAAACGCAGGGGGCGACAACACTGAAGCTTTCTTT. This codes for CASSQNAGGDNTEAFF.

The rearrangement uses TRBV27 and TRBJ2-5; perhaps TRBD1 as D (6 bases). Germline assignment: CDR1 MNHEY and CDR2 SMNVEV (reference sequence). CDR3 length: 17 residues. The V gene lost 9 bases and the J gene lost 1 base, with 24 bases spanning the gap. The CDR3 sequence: CASLLGRNRDTQETQYF. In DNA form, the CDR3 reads TGTGCCAGTCTACTCGGCCGAAATAGGGACACCCAAGAGACCCAGTACTTC.

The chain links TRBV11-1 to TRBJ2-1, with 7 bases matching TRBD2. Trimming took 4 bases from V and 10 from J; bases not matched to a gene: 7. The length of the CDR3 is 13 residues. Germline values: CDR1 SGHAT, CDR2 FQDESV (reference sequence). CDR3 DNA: TGTGCCAGCAGCTCCCCGGGGGGATGGGAGCAGTTCTTC. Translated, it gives CASSSPGGWEQFF. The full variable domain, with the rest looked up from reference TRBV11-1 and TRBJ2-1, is EAEVAQSPRYKITEKSQAVAFWCDPISGHATLYWYRQILGQGPELLVQFQDESVVDDSQLPKDRFSAERLKGVDSTLKIQPAELGDSAMYLCASSSPGGWEQFFGPGTRLTVL.

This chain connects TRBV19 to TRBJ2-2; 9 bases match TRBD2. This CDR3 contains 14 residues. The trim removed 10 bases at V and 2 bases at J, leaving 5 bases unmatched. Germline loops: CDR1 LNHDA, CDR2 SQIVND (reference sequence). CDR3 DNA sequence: TGTGCCACCAGGCGGGGGGGTAACACCGGGGAGCTGTTTTTT. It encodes CATRRGGNTGELFF.

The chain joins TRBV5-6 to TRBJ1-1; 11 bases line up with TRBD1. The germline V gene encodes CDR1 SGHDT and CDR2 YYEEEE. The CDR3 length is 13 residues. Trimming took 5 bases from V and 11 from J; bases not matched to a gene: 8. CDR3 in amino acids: CASRDRGLGGAFF. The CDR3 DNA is TGTGCCAGCAGGGACAGGGGGCTCGGAGGGGCTTTCTTT.

CDR3 coding DNA: TGTGCCAGCAGCCCTTGGGACAGCTCTGGAAACACCATATATTTT. This encodes CASSPWDSSGNTIYF. The chain couples TRBV7-6 to TRBJ1-3, with TRBD1 identical over 7 bases. CDR1 is SGHVS, CDR2 FNYEAQ, per germline. The CDR3 spans 15 residues. The V segment lost 5 bases and the J segment 0 bases; nucleotides outside the gene matches: 4.

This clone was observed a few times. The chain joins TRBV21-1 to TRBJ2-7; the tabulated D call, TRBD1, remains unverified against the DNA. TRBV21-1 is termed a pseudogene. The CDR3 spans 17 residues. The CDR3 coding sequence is TGTGCCAGCAGCAAATCGTCAGGGGGCGGGCCCTCCTACGAGCAGTACTTC. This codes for CASSKSSGGGPSYEQYF.

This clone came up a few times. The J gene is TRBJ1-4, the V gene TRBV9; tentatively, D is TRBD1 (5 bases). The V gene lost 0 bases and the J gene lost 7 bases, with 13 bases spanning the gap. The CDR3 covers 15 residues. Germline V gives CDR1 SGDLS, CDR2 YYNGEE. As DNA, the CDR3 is TGTGCCAGCAGCGTAGCTGTCAGGGATGGTGAAAAACTGTTTTTT. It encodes CASSVAVRDGEKLFF.

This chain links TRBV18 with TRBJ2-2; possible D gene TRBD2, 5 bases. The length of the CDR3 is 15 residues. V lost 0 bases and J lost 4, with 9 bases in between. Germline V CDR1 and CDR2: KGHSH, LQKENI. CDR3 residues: CASSPPAGGTGELFF. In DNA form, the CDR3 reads TGTGCCAGCTCACCACCGGCGGGTGGCACCGGGGAGCTGTTTTTT.

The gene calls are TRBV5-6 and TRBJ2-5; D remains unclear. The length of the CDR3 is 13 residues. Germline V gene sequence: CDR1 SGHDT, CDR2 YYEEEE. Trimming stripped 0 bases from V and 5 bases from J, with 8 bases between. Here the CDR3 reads CASSLGAWETQYF. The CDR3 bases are TGTGCCAGCAGCTTGGGGGCCTGGGAGACCCAGTACTTC.

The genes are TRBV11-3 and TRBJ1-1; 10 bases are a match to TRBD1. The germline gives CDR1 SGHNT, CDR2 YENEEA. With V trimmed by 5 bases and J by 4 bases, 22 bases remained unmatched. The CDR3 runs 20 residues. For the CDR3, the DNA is TGTGCCAGCAGCCGGTTACCCGGGACAGGGGCCGCTCGGTGTCTCACTGAAGCTTTCTTT. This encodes CASSRLPGTGAARCLTEAFF.

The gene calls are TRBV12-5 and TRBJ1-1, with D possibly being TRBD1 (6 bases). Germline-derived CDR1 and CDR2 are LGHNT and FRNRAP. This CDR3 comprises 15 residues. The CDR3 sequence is CVDHRVRFGNTEAFF. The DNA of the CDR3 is TGTGTCGACCACAGGGTTAGGTTTGGGAACACTGAAGCTTTCTTT. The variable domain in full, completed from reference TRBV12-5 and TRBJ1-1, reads DARVTQTPRHKVTEMGQEVTMRCQPILGHNTVFWYRQTMMQGLELLAYFRNRAPLDDSGMPKDRFSAEMPDATLATLKIQPSEPRDSAVYFCVDHRVRFGNTEAFFGQGTRLTVV.

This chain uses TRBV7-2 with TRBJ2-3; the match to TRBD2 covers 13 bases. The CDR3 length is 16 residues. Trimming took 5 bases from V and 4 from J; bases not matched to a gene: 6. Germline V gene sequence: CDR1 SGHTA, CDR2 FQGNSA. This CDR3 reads CASSPRTSGGPDTQYF. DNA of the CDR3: TGTGCCAGCAGCCCGCGGACTAGCGGGGGCCCAGATACGCAGTATTTT.

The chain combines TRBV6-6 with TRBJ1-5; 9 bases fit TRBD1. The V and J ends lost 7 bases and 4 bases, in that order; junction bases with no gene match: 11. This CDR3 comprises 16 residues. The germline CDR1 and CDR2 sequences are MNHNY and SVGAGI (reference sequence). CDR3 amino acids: CASTNPRGQGNQPQHF. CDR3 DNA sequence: TGTGCCAGCACCAACCCGAGAGGACAGGGGAATCAGCCCCAGCATTTT.

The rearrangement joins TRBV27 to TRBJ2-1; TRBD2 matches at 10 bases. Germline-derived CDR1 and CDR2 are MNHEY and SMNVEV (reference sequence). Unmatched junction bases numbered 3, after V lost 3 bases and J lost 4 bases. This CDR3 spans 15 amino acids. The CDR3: CASSFGLAEYNEQFF. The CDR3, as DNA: TGTGCCAGCAGTTTCGGACTAGCGGAGTACAATGAGCAGTTCTTC.

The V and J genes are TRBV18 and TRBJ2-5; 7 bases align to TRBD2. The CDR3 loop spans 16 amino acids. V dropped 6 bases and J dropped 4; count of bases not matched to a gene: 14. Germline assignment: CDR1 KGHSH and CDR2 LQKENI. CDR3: CASSKNQDRGGETQYF. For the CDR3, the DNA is TGTGCCAGCTCGAAAAACCAGGACCGCGGGGGAGAGACCCAGTACTTC.

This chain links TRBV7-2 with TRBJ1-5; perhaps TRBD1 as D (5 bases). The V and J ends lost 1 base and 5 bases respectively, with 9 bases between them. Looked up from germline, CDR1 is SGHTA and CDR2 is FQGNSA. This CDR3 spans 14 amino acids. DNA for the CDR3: TGTGCCAGCAGCTTAGTCTGGGGGGATCAGCCCCAGCATTTT. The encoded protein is CASSLVWGDQPQHF. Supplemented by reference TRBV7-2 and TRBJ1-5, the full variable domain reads GAGVSQSPSNKVTEKGKDVELRCDPISGHTALYWYRQSLGQGLEFLIYFQGNSAPDKSGLPSDRFSAERTGGSVSTLTIQRTQQEDSAVYLCASSLVWGDQPQHFGDGTRLSIL.

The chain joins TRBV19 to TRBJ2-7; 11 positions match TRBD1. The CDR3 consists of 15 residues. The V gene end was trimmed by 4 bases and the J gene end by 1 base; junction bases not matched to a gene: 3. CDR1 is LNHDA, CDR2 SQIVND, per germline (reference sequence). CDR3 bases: TGTGCCAGTAGTAAGGACAGGGGGCTATCCTACGAGCAGTACTTC. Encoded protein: CASSKDRGLSYEQYF.

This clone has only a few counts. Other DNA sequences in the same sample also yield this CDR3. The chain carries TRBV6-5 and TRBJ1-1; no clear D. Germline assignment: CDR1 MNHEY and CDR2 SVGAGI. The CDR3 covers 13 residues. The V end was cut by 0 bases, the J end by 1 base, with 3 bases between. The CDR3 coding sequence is TGTGCCAGCAGTTACTCGAGGAACACTGAAGCTTTCTTT. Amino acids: CASSYSRNTEAFF.

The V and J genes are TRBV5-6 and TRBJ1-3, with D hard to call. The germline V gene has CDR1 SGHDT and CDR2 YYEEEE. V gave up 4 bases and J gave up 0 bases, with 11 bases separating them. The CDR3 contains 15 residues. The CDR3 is CASSVRGYSGNTIYF. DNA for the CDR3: TGTGCCAGCAGCGTGAGAGGGTACTCTGGAAACACCATATATTTT.

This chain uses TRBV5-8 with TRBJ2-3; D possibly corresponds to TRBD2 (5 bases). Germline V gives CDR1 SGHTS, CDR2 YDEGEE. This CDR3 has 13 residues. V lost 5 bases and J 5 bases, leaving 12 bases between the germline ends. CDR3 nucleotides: TGTGCCAGCAGATACCTGAGCGGAGATACGCAGTATTTT. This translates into CASRYLSGDTQYF. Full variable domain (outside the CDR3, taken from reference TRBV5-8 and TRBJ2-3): EAGVTQSPTHLIKTRGQQATLRCSPISGHTSVYWYQQALGLGLQFLLWYDEGEERNRGNFPPRFSGRQFPNYSSELNVNALELEDSALYLCASRYLSGDTQYFGPGTRLTVL.

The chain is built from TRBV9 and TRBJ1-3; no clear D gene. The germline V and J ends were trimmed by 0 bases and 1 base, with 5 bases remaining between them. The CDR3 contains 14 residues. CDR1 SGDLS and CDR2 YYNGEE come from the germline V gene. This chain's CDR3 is CASSVANSGNTIYF. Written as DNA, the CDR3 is TGTGCCAGCAGCGTAGCTAATTCTGGAAACACCATATATTTT.

In DNA form, the CDR3 reads TGTGCCAGCAGCTTGGAGCGACGTTCGGATACGCAGTATTTT. Translation: CASSLERRSDTQYF. The genes are TRBV5-4 and TRBJ2-3; the D is unclear. In germline, CDR1 is SGHNT, CDR2 YYREEE (reference sequence). The V and J ends lost 0 bases and 6 bases respectively, with 11 bases between them. This CDR3 is 14 amino acids long.

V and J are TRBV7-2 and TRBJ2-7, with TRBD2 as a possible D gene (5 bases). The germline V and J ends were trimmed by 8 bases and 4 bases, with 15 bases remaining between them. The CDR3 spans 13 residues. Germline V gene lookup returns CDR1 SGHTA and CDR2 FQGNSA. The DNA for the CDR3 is TGTGCCAGCTCGCTCGGGCGGGTTTACGAGCAGTACTTC. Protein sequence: CASSLGRVYEQYF.

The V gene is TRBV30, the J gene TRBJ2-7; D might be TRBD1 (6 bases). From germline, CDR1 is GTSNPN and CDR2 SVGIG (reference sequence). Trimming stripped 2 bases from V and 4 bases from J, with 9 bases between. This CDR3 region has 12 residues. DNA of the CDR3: TGTGCCTGGAGTCCCGACAGGTACGAGCAGTACTTC. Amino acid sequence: CAWSPDRYEQYF.

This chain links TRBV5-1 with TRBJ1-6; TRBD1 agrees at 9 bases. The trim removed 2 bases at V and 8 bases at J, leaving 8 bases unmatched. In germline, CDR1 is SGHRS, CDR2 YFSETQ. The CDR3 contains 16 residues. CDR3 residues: CASSFSGTGSYSPLHF. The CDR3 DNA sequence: TGCGCCAGCAGCTTTTCCGGGACAGGGTCTTATTCACCCCTCCACTTT.

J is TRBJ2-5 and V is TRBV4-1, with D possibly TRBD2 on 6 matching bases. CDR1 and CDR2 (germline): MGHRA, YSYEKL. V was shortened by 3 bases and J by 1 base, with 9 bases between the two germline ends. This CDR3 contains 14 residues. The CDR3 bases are TGCGCCAGCAGCCAGAGGGACTTCCAAGAGACCCAGTACTTC. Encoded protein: CASSQRDFQETQYF.

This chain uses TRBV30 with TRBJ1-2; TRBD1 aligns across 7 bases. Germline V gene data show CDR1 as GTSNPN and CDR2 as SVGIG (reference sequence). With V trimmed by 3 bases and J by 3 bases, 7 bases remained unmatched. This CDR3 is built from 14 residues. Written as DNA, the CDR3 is TGTGCCTGGAGAAAAGGGGGCCACGACTATGGCTACACCTTC. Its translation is CAWRKGGHDYGYTF.

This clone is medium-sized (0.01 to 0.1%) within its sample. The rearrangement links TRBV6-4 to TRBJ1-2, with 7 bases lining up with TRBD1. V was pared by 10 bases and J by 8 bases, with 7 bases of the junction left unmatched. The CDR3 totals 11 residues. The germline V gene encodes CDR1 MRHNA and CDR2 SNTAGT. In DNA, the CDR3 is TGTGCCACCCAGGGGGGAGGCGGCTACACCTTC. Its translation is CATQGGGGYTF.